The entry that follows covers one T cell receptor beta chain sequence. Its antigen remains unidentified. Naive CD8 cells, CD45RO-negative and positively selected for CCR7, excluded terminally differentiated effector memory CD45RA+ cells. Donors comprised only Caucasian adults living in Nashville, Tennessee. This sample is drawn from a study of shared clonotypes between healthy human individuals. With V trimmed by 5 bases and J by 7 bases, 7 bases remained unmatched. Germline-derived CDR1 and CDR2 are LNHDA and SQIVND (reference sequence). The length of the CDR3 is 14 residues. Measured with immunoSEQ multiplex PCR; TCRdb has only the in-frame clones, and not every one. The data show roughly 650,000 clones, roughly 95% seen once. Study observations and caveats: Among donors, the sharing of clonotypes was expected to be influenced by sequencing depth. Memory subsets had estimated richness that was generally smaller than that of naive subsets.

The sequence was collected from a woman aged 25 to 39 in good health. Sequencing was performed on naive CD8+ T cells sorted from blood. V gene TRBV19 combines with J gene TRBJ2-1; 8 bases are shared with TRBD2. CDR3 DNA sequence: TGTGCCAGTAGTCCACGGGAGGGCCCGAATGAGCAGTTCTTC. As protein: CASSPREGPNEQFF.